This T cell receptor (beta chain) was identified in a study of shared clonotypes between healthy human individuals. The ends were cut back, 7 bases at V and 1 base at J, with 10 bases in the middle. The CDR3 contains 13 residues. The germline CDR1 and CDR2 sequences are MDHEN and SYDVKM. Clones were sequenced by immunoSEQ multiplex PCR, and TCRdb holds only the in-frame ones, with some missing. There are 2 million to 2.5 million clones in the sample; approximately 95% occur only once, and roughly 0.13% lies in the top ten. The sequence came from a man in his late teens or twenties in good health. The chain is built from TRBV28 and TRBJ1-1; no clear D. The sequencing sample was made of naive CD4+ T cells sorted from blood. Subset specified: CD45RA+ positively selected. The CDR3 bases are TGTGCCAGCACCATTATCAAGAACACTGAAGCTTTCTTT. This gives the protein CASTIIKNTEAFF. Based on the CDR3 plus reference TRBV28 and TRBJ1-1, the full variable domain is DVKVTQSSRYLVKRTGEKVFLECVQDMDHENMFWYRQDPGLGLRLIYFSYDVKMKEKGDIPEGYSVSREKKERFSLILESASTNQTSMYLCASTIIKNTEAFFGQGTRLTVV.